This TCR beta chain was recovered during a study of T cells in Graves' hyperthyroidism and ophthalmopathy. Trimming removed 1 base from V and 3 bases from J, with 15 bases in between. The CDR3 contains 16 residues. Germline CDR1 SGHAT, CDR2 FQNNGV. This clonotype showed up many times. The investigators amplified TCR beta CDR3 regions from RNA transcripts. The HTBI set primed first-round TCR CDR3 RT-PCR. Each CDR3 protein is one row after TCRdb ran MiXCR on the multiplex PCR reads. In the table there are hundreds of thousands of distinct CDR3 sequences, 15% to 20% of which are singletons. Sequenced: blood. The receptor comes from a woman aged 25-40 years with Graves' hyperthyroidism. V usage is TRBV11-2 and J usage is TRBJ1-2; no clear D gene. Here the CDR3 reads CASSLAGEGLYYGYTF. The CDR3 DNA reads as TGTGCCAGCAGCTTAGCTGGGGAAGGGCTTTACTATGGCTACACCTTC.